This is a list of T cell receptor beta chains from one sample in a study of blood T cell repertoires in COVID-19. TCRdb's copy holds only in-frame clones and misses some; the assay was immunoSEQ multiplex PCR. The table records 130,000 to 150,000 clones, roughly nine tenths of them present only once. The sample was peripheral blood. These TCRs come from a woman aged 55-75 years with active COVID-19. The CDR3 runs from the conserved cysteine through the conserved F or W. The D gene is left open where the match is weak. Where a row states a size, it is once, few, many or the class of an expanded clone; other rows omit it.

CDR3 DNA: TGCAGCGTCGGGACAGTTTTCGTCGACGAGCAGTACTTC
CDR3 protein: CSVGTVFVDEQYF
J gene: TRBJ2-7
D gene: TRBD1
clone size: .
V gene: TRBV29-1

CDR3 DNA: TGTGCCAGCACGCCGACTAGCGGGAGCTCCTACGAGCAGTACTTC
CDR3 protein: CASTPTSGSSYEQYF
J gene: TRBJ2-7
D gene: TRBD2
clone size: .
V gene: TRBV7-8

CDR3 DNA: TGTGCCAGCAGGCCCCGGACAGGGGTGACCTACGAGCAGTACTTC
CDR3 protein: CASRPRTGVTYEQYF
J gene: TRBJ2-7
D gene: TRBD1
clone size: .
V gene: TRBV27

CDR3 DNA: TGTGCCAGCAGCAACTCCGGGTCTAGAGACGTATGGTATGGCTACACCTTC
CDR3 protein: CASSNSGSRDVWYGYTF
J gene: TRBJ1-2
D gene: .
clone size: .
V gene: TRBV9

CDR3 DNA: TGTGCCAGCATCGAATCAGGGGCTCAGGAAGCTTTCTTT
CDR3 protein: CASIESGAQEAFF
J gene: TRBJ1-1
D gene: .
clone size: .
V gene: TRBV6-5

CDR3 DNA: TGTGCCAGCAGCTGGACTAGCGGAGGCTACGAGCAGTACTTC
CDR3 protein: CASSWTSGGYEQYF
J gene: TRBJ2-7
D gene: TRBD2
clone size: .
V gene: TRBV11-2

CDR3 DNA: TGTGCCAGCAGTCCCGGGACAGGGGGCGCTGAAGCTTTCTTT
CDR3 protein: CASSPGTGGAEAFF
J gene: TRBJ1-1
D gene: TRBD1
clone size: .
V gene: TRBV28

CDR3 DNA: TGCGCCAGCAGTACGGGTCGGTGGGACAGGGGGCTAGATGAGCAGTTCTTC
CDR3 protein: CASSTGRWDRGLDEQFF
J gene: TRBJ2-1
D gene: TRBD1
clone size: .
V gene: TRBV10-2

CDR3 DNA: TGTGCCAGCAGCCAAAGGGGCGAGCAGTACTTC
CDR3 protein: CASSQRGEQYF
J gene: TRBJ2-7
D gene: .
clone size: .
V gene: TRBV4-2

CDR3 DNA: TGTGCCAGCAGCATTAGCGGGATAGCGGGGACCGAGCAGTACTTC
CDR3 protein: CASSISGIAGTEQYF
J gene: TRBJ2-7
D gene: TRBD2
clone size: .
V gene: TRBV7-3

CDR3 DNA: TGTGCCAGCAGCCGATCTGACTTCCGGGACACGAACTTC
CDR3 protein: CASSRSDFRDTNF
J gene: TRBJ2-7
D gene: .
clone size: .
V gene: TRBV7-9

CDR3 DNA: TGTGCCATCAGTGAGTCCGAAGGGTTTCGGCTAGCGGGAAACAATGAGCAGTTCTTC
CDR3 protein: CAISESEGFRLAGNNEQFF
J gene: TRBJ2-1
D gene: TRBD2
clone size: .
V gene: TRBV10-3

CDR3 DNA: TGCGCCAGCAGCCTCTCTAGCGGGAGTCTCGATGAGCAGTTCTTC
CDR3 protein: CASSLSSGSLDEQFF
J gene: TRBJ2-1
D gene: TRBD2
clone size: .
V gene: TRBV4-3

CDR3 DNA: TGTGCCAGCAGCGTAGGTAGTGGGAGCCCCTCCTACAATGAGCAGTTCTTC
CDR3 protein: CASSVGSGSPSYNEQFF
J gene: TRBJ2-1
D gene: .
clone size: .
V gene: TRBV9

CDR3 DNA: TGTGCCAGCAGCTTGACTAGCGGGGATACCTACGAGCAGTACTTC
CDR3 protein: CASSLTSGDTYEQYF
J gene: TRBJ2-7
D gene: TRBD2
clone size: .
V gene: TRBV7-8

CDR3 DNA: TGTGCCAGCAGCTTTGGCGAGGGCCCCTACGAGCAGTACTTC
CDR3 protein: CASSFGEGPYEQYF
J gene: TRBJ2-7
D gene: .
clone size: .
V gene: TRBV5-5

CDR3 DNA: TGTGCCAGCAGGAAGACTAGCGGGAGTTTCGGGGAGCTGTTTTTT
CDR3 protein: CASRKTSGSFGELFF
J gene: TRBJ2-2
D gene: TRBD2
clone size: .
V gene: TRBV28

CDR3 DNA: TGTGCCAGCAGCCGTTGGACAGCGAACACTGAAGCTTTCTTT
CDR3 protein: CASSRWTANTEAFF
J gene: TRBJ1-1
D gene: .
clone size: .
V gene: TRBV13

CDR3 DNA: TGCGCCAGCAGCCAAGATGCACTTTATCGTCGCGAGCAGTACTTC
CDR3 protein: CASSQDALYRREQYF
J gene: TRBJ2-7
D gene: .
clone size: .
V gene: TRBV4-1

CDR3 DNA: TGTGCCAGCAGCCCTGAACCCCCGGGGGGGCGTAATGAGCAGTTCTTC
CDR3 protein: CASSPEPPGGRNEQFF
J gene: TRBJ2-1
D gene: TRBD2
clone size: .
V gene: TRBV28

CDR3 DNA: TGTGCCAGCAGTGACGAACGGGAACTCTGGTCTTACACTGAAGCTTTCTTT
CDR3 protein: CASSDERELWSYTEAFF
J gene: TRBJ1-1
D gene: .
clone size: .
V gene: TRBV2

CDR3 DNA: TGCAGTGCTAGTGGGGACAGGGTCTTTGGAAACACCATATATTTT
CDR3 protein: CSASGDRVFGNTIYF
J gene: TRBJ1-3
D gene: TRBD1
clone size: medium-sized
V gene: TRBV20-1

CDR3 DNA: TGTGCCAGTGGAGTTTGGGGGGGCTATGGCTACACCTTC
CDR3 protein: CASGVWGGYGYTF
J gene: TRBJ1-2
D gene: .
clone size: .
V gene: TRBV2

CDR3 DNA: TGTGCCAGCAGTATTGCCGGGACAGGGAGATCCCCGTTCTTC
CDR3 protein: CASSIAGTGRSPFF
J gene: TRBJ2-1
D gene: TRBD1
clone size: .
V gene: TRBV6-5

CDR3 DNA: TGTGCCAGCAGTACACCGGACAGGGGCGTAGATATTCAAGAGACCCAGTACTTC
CDR3 protein: CASSTPDRGVDIQETQYF
J gene: TRBJ2-5
D gene: TRBD1
clone size: once
V gene: TRBV2

CDR3 DNA: TGTGCCAGCAGCCAAGCAGCGGGTAGCTCCTACGAGCAGTACTTC
CDR3 protein: CASSQAAGSSYEQYF
J gene: TRBJ2-7
D gene: .
clone size: .
V gene: TRBV3-1/TRBV3-2

CDR3 DNA: TGTGCCAGCAGCTTAGGATTTAGCGGCGCTTCCTACAATGAGCAGTTCTTC
CDR3 protein: CASSLGFSGASYNEQFF
J gene: TRBJ2-1
D gene: .
clone size: .
V gene: TRBV7-2

CDR3 DNA: TGTGCCAGCAGCTCGGAGTCCCAAGAGACCCAGTACTTC
CDR3 protein: CASSSESQETQYF
J gene: TRBJ2-5
D gene: .
clone size: once
V gene: TRBV7-9

CDR3 DNA: TGTGCCAGCAGCTCCCGGGGGGCTACAGATACGCAGTATTTT
CDR3 protein: CASSSRGATDTQYF
J gene: TRBJ2-3
D gene: .
clone size: .
V gene: TRBV7-6

CDR3 DNA: TGTGCCAGCAGCTTAGGATCCCTAGCAACCTACAATGAGCAGTTCTTC
CDR3 protein: CASSLGSLATYNEQFF
J gene: TRBJ2-1
D gene: .
clone size: .
V gene: TRBV7-3

CDR3 DNA: TGTGCCAGCAGCGCCACGTGGAGCACTGAAGCTTTCTTT
CDR3 protein: CASSATWSTEAFF
J gene: TRBJ1-1
D gene: .
clone size: .
V gene: TRBV11-3

CDR3 DNA: TGTGCCAGCAGTTCCTCACGGACTAGCCCTGAGCAGTTCTTC
CDR3 protein: CASSSSRTSPEQFF
J gene: TRBJ2-1
D gene: TRBD2
clone size: .
V gene: TRBV6-6

CDR3 DNA: TGTGCCTGGAGTGGACAGGGGGCTTATGGCTACACCTTC
CDR3 protein: CAWSGQGAYGYTF
J gene: TRBJ1-2
D gene: TRBD1
clone size: once
V gene: TRBV30

CDR3 DNA: TGTGCCAGCAGTTTTAACAGGGATGGTGGCTACACCTTC
CDR3 protein: CASSFNRDGGYTF
J gene: TRBJ1-2
D gene: .
clone size: .
V gene: TRBV28

CDR3 DNA: TGTGCCAGCAGCTTGGGAGGACAGGCTTACCGCGAGCAGTACTTC
CDR3 protein: CASSLGGQAYREQYF
J gene: TRBJ2-7
D gene: TRBD1
clone size: .
V gene: TRBV5-5

CDR3 DNA: TGTGCCAGCAGTGCCAGGGGTACCTACGAGCAGTACTTC
CDR3 protein: CASSARGTYEQYF
J gene: TRBJ2-7
D gene: .
clone size: .
V gene: TRBV2

CDR3 DNA: TGTGCCAGTAGTATCCGGTCCCTCTACAATGAGCAGTTCTTC
CDR3 protein: CASSIRSLYNEQFF
J gene: TRBJ2-1
D gene: .
clone size: .
V gene: TRBV19

CDR3 DNA: TGCGCCAGCAGCCAAGAGGACCGACAGGGGAACCAGCCCCAGCATTTT
CDR3 protein: CASSQEDRQGNQPQHF
J gene: TRBJ1-5
D gene: TRBD1
clone size: .
V gene: TRBV4-3

CDR3 DNA: TGTGCCAGCAGCTCGAGCGGCCATGTCACAGATACGCAGTATTTT
CDR3 protein: CASSSSGHVTDTQYF
J gene: TRBJ2-3
D gene: .
clone size: .
V gene: TRBV11-2

CDR3 DNA: TGTGCCAGCAGCCCCCGCGTCGATGAAAAACTGTTTTTT
CDR3 protein: CASSPRVDEKLFF
J gene: TRBJ1-4
D gene: .
clone size: .
V gene: TRBV5-6

CDR3 DNA: TGTGCCAGCAGCGGACGGTTTACAGGGGGCGAGGAAGACACTGAAGCTTTCTTT
CDR3 protein: CASSGRFTGGEEDTEAFF
J gene: TRBJ1-1
D gene: TRBD1
clone size: .
V gene: TRBV5-6

CDR3 DNA: TGTGCCAGCAGCCAAGAGATTGGACAGGGAAGAAACACCATATATTTT
CDR3 protein: CASSQEIGQGRNTIYF
J gene: TRBJ1-3
D gene: TRBD1
clone size: few
V gene: TRBV4-2

CDR3 DNA: TGTGCCAGCAGCGACCTGGGACAGCCGCTAAACTATGGCTACACCTTC
CDR3 protein: CASSDLGQPLNYGYTF
J gene: TRBJ1-2
D gene: TRBD1
clone size: once
V gene: TRBV9

CDR3 DNA: TGTGCCAGCAGTTTCCCCAGGCGACTAGCGAGCACAGATACGCAGTATTTT
CDR3 protein: CASSFPRRLASTDTQYF
J gene: TRBJ2-3
D gene: TRBD2
clone size: .
V gene: TRBV28

CDR3 DNA: TGTGCCAGCAGCTTTGTGCGGGGGTTGAGCTCCTACAATGAGCAGTTCTTC
CDR3 protein: CASSFVRGLSSYNEQFF
J gene: TRBJ2-1
D gene: TRBD2
clone size: .
V gene: TRBV11-2

CDR3 DNA: TGTGCCAGCAGTTTCCGTGGGCAGGGCGTTCGGCCCCAGCATTTT
CDR3 protein: CASSFRGQGVRPQHF
J gene: TRBJ1-5
D gene: .
clone size: .
V gene: TRBV28

CDR3 DNA: TGTGCCAGCAGCCCAGGGGCTCGGGCAAATGAGCAGTTCTTC
CDR3 protein: CASSPGARANEQFF
J gene: TRBJ2-1
D gene: .
clone size: .
V gene: TRBV7-3

CDR3 DNA: TGTGCCAGCAGTTACGGAACAGCTAATAATGAAAAACTGTTTTTT
CDR3 protein: CASSYGTANNEKLFF
J gene: TRBJ1-4
D gene: .
clone size: .
V gene: TRBV6-5